This T cell receptor (beta chain) stems from a study of OX40 agonist ivuxolimab in advanced cancers. For context, the study as a whole: Ivuxolimab, which targeted the costimulatory receptor OX40 (CD134), was an agonistic, fully human IgG2 monoclonal antibody. Of the roughly 52 dose-escalation patients, hepatocellular carcinoma was present in approximately 20, melanoma in some 15, renal cell carcinoma in 9 and head and neck cancer in 9. The paper covers the monotherapy dose-escalation part of the phase I ivuxolimab trial, which included N = 52 patients. Intravenous ivuxolimab was administered to patients every 2 weeks at six dose levels: 0.01, 0.1, 0.3, 1.5, 3 and 10 mg/kg. In the dose-escalation cohort, roughly 80% of patients were male, and the mean age was roughly 60 years, with a range of about 23 to 90. Peripheral TCRbeta sequencing aimed to test whether ivuxolimab altered TCR sequence diversity and caused clonal T-cell expansion. Prior anti-PD-1, anti-PD-L1 or anti-CTLA-4 therapy was permitted, and less than 45% of dose-escalation patients had received checkpoint inhibitors. Partial responses occurred in three dose-escalation patients, of whom one had hepatocellular carcinoma and two had cutaneous melanoma.

The full study reports these points: After ivuxolimab, CD8+ T cells had more expanded clones than CD4+ T cells on average. Low levels of normalized T-cell clonal expansion were also seen in some patients who did not respond. In the 0.1-3.0 mg/kg groups, partial responders had among the lowest normalized peripheral clonal expansion, particularly in CD8+ T cells. At doses of 0.1 to 3.0 mg/kg, clonal expansion of both CD4+ and CD8+ blood T cells was observed from baseline to week 6. Antigen specificity was not determined for the clonally expanded peripheral T cells.

Genomic DNA was isolated from the sorted cells so that the TCRbeta CDR3 region could be sequenced. The immunoSEQ Assay was used to sequence the TCRbeta CDR3 regions. Entries here come from immuneACCESS through TCRdb and include only in-frame sequences with V and J called. Some clones fail to appear in such tables; in the studies checked, an unresolved V gene covers under half of the shortfall, and the cause of the remainder is unknown. Across this sample there are 15,000 to 20,000 clones, with less than 95% seen only once. Together, the top ten hold approximately 49% of the sample. The trial excluded patients who had a history of autoimmune disease or were on systemic immunosuppression. In every dose cohort, peripheral blood was drawn for TCR sequencing at baseline, cycle 4 day 1, and cycle 7 day 1. Samples came from an open-label, multicenter, first-in-human phase I dose-escalation trial of ivuxolimab. The trial enrolled adults with locally advanced or metastatic head and neck squamous cell, hepatocellular, melanoma or renal cell carcinoma. Before TCR sequencing, CD4+ T cells and CD8+ T cells from peripheral blood were sorted into separate populations.

The trim is 4 bases for V and 2 bases for J, with a gap of 16 bases between the germline ends. There are 16 amino acids in the CDR3, from cysteine to phenylalanine inclusive. The retained sequence is limited to the CDR3, 48 bases, with the frame set at the first base. The CDR1 and CDR2 encoded by the germline V gene are LGHNA and YSLEER. As for this clone: No cognate antigen has been identified for it. No base qualities exist here, and no much larger clone lies one base off it.

This TCR was recovered from an adult with an advanced solid tumor such as melanoma, head and neck, liver or kidney cancer. Material: CD4+ or CD8+ T cells sorted from blood, obtained in a trial of the OX40 agonist ivuxolimab. The sequence joins TRBV4-3 to TRBJ2-3, with the D gene uncertain. The DNA reads as follows: TGCGCCAGCAGCCCCACCTCGACTTTATTCACAGATACGCAGTATTTT. This yields the protein CASSPTSTLFTDTQYF.